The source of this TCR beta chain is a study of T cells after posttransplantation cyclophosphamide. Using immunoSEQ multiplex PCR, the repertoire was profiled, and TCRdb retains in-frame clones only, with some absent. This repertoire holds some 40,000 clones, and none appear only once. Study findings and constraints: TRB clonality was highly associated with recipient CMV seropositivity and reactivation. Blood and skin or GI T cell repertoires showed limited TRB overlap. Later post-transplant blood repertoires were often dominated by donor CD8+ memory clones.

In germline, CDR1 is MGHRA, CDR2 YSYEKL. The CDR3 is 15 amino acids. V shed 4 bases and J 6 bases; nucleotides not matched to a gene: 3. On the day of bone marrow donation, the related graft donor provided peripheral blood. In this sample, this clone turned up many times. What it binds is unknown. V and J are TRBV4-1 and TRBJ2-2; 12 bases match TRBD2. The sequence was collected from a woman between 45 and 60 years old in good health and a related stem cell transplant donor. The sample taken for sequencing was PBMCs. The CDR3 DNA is TGCGCCAGCAGCCCGCGACTAGCGGGGGCCGGGGAGCTGTTTTTT. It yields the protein CASSPRLAGAGELFF.